This TCR beta chain was identified in a study of identical twins. Study findings and constraints: Low generation probability was overrepresented in out-of-frame alpha sequences shared by twins. Carriage of fewer insertions was seen in abundant cord blood beta clonotypes, whereas memory repertoires showed none.

There are many counts of this clonotype. What it binds is unknown. One entry per CDR3 protein, called by TCRdb with MiXCR from the 5' RACE reads. The data hold about 260,000 distinct CDR3 sequences, with roughly 7% observed a single time. The germline CDR1 and CDR2 sequences are SGHDT and YYEEEE. The CDR3 has 16 residues. The V and J ends lost 4 bases and 2 bases respectively, with 18 bases between them. This sample also belongs to another study, concerning yellow fever vaccine responses in identical twins.

The TCR originated in a woman aged 18-35 years in good health. Sequenced material: memory (CD45RO+) T cells sorted from blood. The chain couples TRBV5-6 to TRBJ1-2, with D tentatively TRBD1 (6 bases). Written as DNA, the CDR3 is TGTGCCAGCAGCGTCCGACCGGGACATTTCAACTATGGCTACACCTTC. Protein product: CASSVRPGHFNYGYTF.